Shown below are 12 T cell receptor beta chains from a single sample sequenced in a study of beta chain features in type 1 diabetes. Expressed TCRB transcripts got sequenced, as all isolated RNA was reverse transcribed. Sequencing was performed with immunoSEQ multiplex PCR; in TCRdb, only in-frame clones are kept and a portion is missing. The sample contains roughly 230,000 clones, over 8.5% of which appear only once. The sample consisted of naive CD4+ T cells from blood. Every receptor here comes from a woman aged 18-29 years in good health.

In this sample, this clone turned up many times. This chain uses TRBV4-1 with TRBJ2-1, with D possibly TRBD1 on 6 matching bases. The CDR3 contains 16 residues. The V gene's germline CDR1 is MGHRA and CDR2 YSYEKL. V dropped 1 base and J dropped 1 base, with 11 bases sitting between them. In nucleotides, the CDR3 is TGCGCCAGCAGCCAAGTGAGGGGGAGTTCCTACAATGAGCAGTTCTTC. As protein: CASSQVRGSSYNEQFF.

The CDR3 nucleotides read TGCACCAGCAGCCAAGAGGACTATCCCCAAGAGACCCAGTACTTC. This encodes CTSSQEDYPQETQYF. The chain links TRBV1 to TRBJ2-5; the D call TRBD2 from the table was never checked on the DNA. TRBV1 is an annotated pseudogene. This CDR3 spans 15 amino acids.

This clone was recorded a few times. This rearrangement joins TRBV2 to TRBJ2-5; possibly TRBD2 for D (6 bases). Germline CDR1 reads SNHLY; CDR2 reads FYNNEI. Trimming removed 6 bases from V and 4 bases from J, with 12 bases in between. The CDR3 spans 13 residues. The CDR3 DNA is TGTGCCAGCAGAAATAGCGGTGTAGAGACCCAGTACTTC. Translation gives CASRNSGVETQYF. Full variable domain (rest looked up from reference TRBV2 and TRBJ2-5): EPEVTQTPSHQVTQMGQEVILRCVPISNHLYFYWYRQILGQKVEFLVSFYNNEISEKSEIFDDQFSVERPDGSNFTLKIRSTKLEDSAMYFCASRNSGVETQYFGPGTRLLVL.

This clone was observed a handful of times. This chain connects TRBV19 to TRBJ2-5, with D perhaps TRBD1 (5 bases). V was trimmed by 3 bases and J by 1 base, leaving 12 bases between them. CDR3 length: 15 amino acids. The germline V gene has CDR1 LNHDA and CDR2 SQIVND (reference sequence). The CDR3 is CASSMRYQGQETQYF. CDR3 in DNA: TGTGCCAGTAGTATGCGGTATCAGGGCCAAGAGACCCAGTACTTC.

The J gene is TRBJ2-1, the V gene TRBV7-2; 7 positions agree with TRBD2. Germline loops: CDR1 SGHTA, CDR2 FQGNSA. This CDR3 has 11 residues. With 6 bases clipped from V and 9 bases from J, the junction kept 2 bases outside the gene matches. The chain's CDR3 is CASRAGSEQFF. The CDR3 coding sequence is TGTGCCAGCAGAGCGGGAAGTGAGCAGTTCTTC.

Written as DNA, the CDR3 is TGTGCCAGCAGTGAATTCGGGGGGACAGAGACCCAGTACTTC. It codes for CASSEFGGTETQYF. The chain links TRBV25-1 to TRBJ2-5, with 7 bases that match TRBD2. Germline V lookup: CDR1 MGHDK, CDR2 SYGVNS. The trim removed 1 base at V and 4 bases at J, leaving 3 bases unmatched. CDR3 length equals 14 residues.

The rearrangement uses TRBV19 and TRBJ1-2; TRBD1 aligns across 7 bases. The V gene's germline CDR1 is LNHDA and CDR2 SQIVND (reference sequence). The CDR3 totals 13 residues. The ends lost 6 bases at V and 6 bases at J; junction bases unmatched: 7. In nucleotides, the CDR3 is TGTGCCAGTAGCCGAGACAGGGTTGATGGCTACACCTTC. It specifies CASSRDRVDGYTF.

CDR3 sequence reads: CASSDDSATSYEQYF. The CDR3 coding sequence is TGTGCCAGCAGCGATGACAGTGCAACCTCCTACGAGCAGTACTTC. The chain employs TRBV5-4 and TRBJ2-7; D perhaps matches TRBD1 (5 bases). Germline loops: CDR1 SGHNT, CDR2 YYREEE (reference sequence). Trimming took off 4 bases at V and 0 bases at J, with 14 bases between the two ends. CDR3 length equals 15 residues.

This chain uses TRBV6-6 with TRBJ1-4; D unclear. CDR3 length: 15 amino acids. The germline CDR1 and CDR2 sequences are MNHNY and SVGAGI (reference sequence). V was clipped by 0 bases and J by 4 bases, with 9 bases between them. The CDR3 DNA reads as TGTGCCAGCAGTTACTCAAGAGGCATTAATGAAAAACTGTTTTTT. Amino acid sequence: CASSYSRGINEKLFF.

This sequence joins TRBV19 and TRBJ2-3; a weak D match, TRBD1 (6 bases). Germline lookup yields CDR1 LNHDA and CDR2 SQIVND (reference sequence). The CDR3 has 16 amino acids. V lost 5 bases, J lost 3 bases, and 18 bases lay in between. This chain's CDR3 is CASSQGISLSTDTQYF. The CDR3 DNA follows: TGTGCCAGTAGTCAGGGGATTTCGCTATCTACAGATACGCAGTATTTT.

This clone was observed a few times. The chain employs TRBV2 and TRBJ2-5; TRBD2 might be the D (5 bases). CDR1 and CDR2 from the germline V gene are SNHLY and FYNNEI. The CDR3 loop spans 13 amino acids. V lost 8 bases to trimming and J lost 4 bases, with 14 bases between them. As DNA, the CDR3 is TGTGCCAGCGGACGGGGAAATGGAGAGACCCAGTACTTC. Amino acid sequence: CASGRGNGETQYF. The complete variable domain, with remaining parts taken from reference TRBV2 and TRBJ2-5, reads EPEVTQTPSHQVTQMGQEVILRCVPISNHLYFYWYRQILGQKVEFLVSFYNNEISEKSEIFDDQFSVERPDGSNFTLKIRSTKLEDSAMYFCASGRGNGETQYFGPGTRLLVL.

The chain recombines TRBV6-1 with TRBJ1-2; TRBD1 might be the D (6 bases). This CDR3 has 14 residues. Trimming took 4 bases from V and 8 from J, leaving 17 bases between them. CDR1 and CDR2 (germline): MNHNS, SASEGT. The CDR3 reads CASSVHREGEGYTF. The CDR3 nucleotides read TGTGCCAGCAGTGTTCACAGGGAAGGAGAAGGCTACACCTTC.